One and the same sample provided the 30 T cell receptor beta chains below, sequenced in a study of identical twins. TCRdb reprocessed the 5' RACE reads via MiXCR and lists one record per CDR3 protein. This sample has 1.5 million to 2 million distinct CDR3 sequences, with about 32% found just once. Sequencing was done on a sample of cord blood. These receptors all stem from a newborn girl in good health.

This clonotype was seen ten or more times. This CDR3 is CASSLGYGIEQYF. In DNA, the CDR3 is TGCGCCAGCAGCTTGGGATACGGGATCGAGCAGTACTTC. The chain uses TRBV5-1 and TRBJ2-7; possible D gene TRBD2, 5 bases. The CDR3 is 13 residues long. The germline V gene encodes CDR1 SGHRS and CDR2 YFSETQ. With 0 bases removed from V and 6 bases from J, the gap between germline ends came to 10 bases.

The CDR3 loop is CAGKHGHSYEQYF. CDR3 sequence (DNA): TGTGCCGGCAAGCATGGCCACTCCTACGAGCAGTACTTC. The chain combines TRBV21-1 with TRBJ2-7. TRBV21-1 is flagged as a pseudogene. This CDR3 comprises 13 residues.

This clonotype was counted a few times. The chain has TRBV7-9 and TRBJ2-3, with TRBD2 as a possible D gene (6 bases). This CDR3 comprises 15 residues. V shed 4 bases and J shed 6 bases, with 17 bases lying between them. Germline V gene sequence: CDR1 SEHNR, CDR2 FQNEAQ (reference sequence). CDR3 amino acids: CASSSGLSLGDTQYF. CDR3 bases: TGTGCCAGCAGCTCGGGACTCTCCTTGGGGGATACGCAGTATTTT.

This clonotype was detected many times. The rearrangement uses TRBV20-1 and TRBJ2-1; D is unresolved. The length of the CDR3 is 12 residues. CDR1 is DFQATT and CDR2 is SNEGSKA in the germline V gene (reference sequence). The V gene lost 2 bases and the J gene lost 7 bases, with 9 bases spanning the gap. The CDR3 region has the DNA TGCAGTGCTAGAAAGAGTAGGAATGAGCAGTTCTTC. The encoded protein is CSARKSRNEQFF.

This clonotype was observed at least ten times. The DNA of the CDR3 is TGTGCCATCAGTGCCGGGGAAGGGATAAGTGCTACAGATACGCAGTATTTT. It specifies CAISAGEGISATDTQYF. The chain joins TRBV10-3 to TRBJ2-3; D may be TRBD2 (5 bases). V was clipped by 4 bases and J by 3 bases, with 20 bases between them. The CDR3 covers 17 residues. The germline CDR1 and CDR2 sequences are ENHRY and SYGVKD.

This clonotype has a handful of counts. The chain recombines TRBV28 with TRBJ2-4; D possibly matches TRBD1 or TRBD2 (5 bases each). V lost 7 bases to trimming and J lost 6 bases, with 7 bases between them. The CDR3 loop spans 11 amino acids. Germline CDR1 reads MDHEN; CDR2 reads SYDVKM. The CDR3: CASKGTNIQYF. The CDR3 bases are TGTGCCAGCAAGGGGACAAACATTCAGTACTTC.

This chain joins TRBV27 and TRBJ1-1; D is perhaps TRBD1 (6 bases). Trimming stripped 8 bases from V and 4 bases from J, with 17 bases between. Germline V gene data show CDR1 as MNHEY and CDR2 as SMNVEV (reference sequence). The CDR3 totals 14 residues. CDR3: CASGRNRAGTEAFF. In nucleotides, the CDR3 is TGTGCCAGCGGTAGAAACAGGGCGGGCACTGAAGCTTTCTTT.

V and J are TRBV6-2 or TRBV6-3 and TRBJ2-3, with D possibly matching TRBD1 (6 bases). V lost 2 bases and J 4 bases, leaving 13 bases between the germline ends. This CDR3 has 15 amino acids. Germline CDR1 and CDR2: MNHEY and SVGEGT. The CDR3 DNA reads TGTGCCAGCAGTTACCATACTCCAGGGGCAGATACGCAGTATTTT. It encodes CASSYHTPGADTQYF.

The chain has TRBV11-2 and TRBJ1-3; D not resolved. The CDR3 has 15 residues. The germline gives CDR1 SGHAT, CDR2 FQNNGV. Trimming stripped 0 bases from V and 0 bases from J, with 6 bases between. The CDR3 DNA reads as TGTGCCAGCAGCTTAGAAACAGTCTCTGGAAACACCATATATTTT. Amino acids: CASSLETVSGNTIYF.

The rearrangement links TRBV28 to TRBJ2-4; D is undetermined. The J call may not be correct, given that the DNA end is closer to TRBJ2-7. Germline values: CDR1 MDHEN, CDR2 SYDVKM. The CDR3 extends over 16 amino acids. CDR3 sequence: CASSPPDWGDRYEQYF. CDR3 coding DNA: TGTGCCAGCAGTCCACCCGACTGGGGTGATAGGTACGAGCAGTACTTC.

The rearrangement joins TRBV20-1 to TRBJ1-6, with TRBD1 identical over 7 bases. The CDR3 is 14 residues long. Germline V gene lookup returns CDR1 DFQATT and CDR2 SNEGSKA (reference sequence). The V segment lost 1 base and the J segment 10 bases; nucleotides outside the gene matches: 7. The CDR3 region has the DNA TGCAGTGCTAGAGGGGGCAGGGGGGGCTCACCCCTCCACTTT. Protein sequence: CSARGGRGGSPLHF.

Regarding this clonotype: Being one base from a much bigger clone, this may be a read error. J is TRBJ2-1 and V is TRBV4-2, with a possible D match to TRBD2 (5 bases). Germline assignment: CDR1 LGHNA and CDR2 YNFKEQ. The CDR3 covers 14 residues. The V end was cut by 1 base, the J end by 5 bases, with 9 bases between. The chain's CDR3 is CASSQGSSHNEQFF. The CDR3 bases are TGTGCCAGCAGCCAAGGGTCTAGCCACAATGAGCAGTTCTTC.

Only a few counts were recorded for this clonotype. This chain joins TRBV3-1 and TRBJ2-1; 8 bases align to TRBD2. The germline V gene encodes CDR1 LGHDT and CDR2 YNNKEL (reference sequence). The CDR3 contains 17 residues. With V trimmed by 5 bases and J by 2 bases, 11 bases remained unmatched. CDR3 nucleotides: TGTGCCAGCAGCTCACGTGGGGCGGGAGGTCCCTACAATGAGCAGTTCTTC. The encoded protein is CASSSRGAGGPYNEQFF.

This clonotype appeared a few times. The junction and the germline gene differ at one end; a read error may be behind it. The chain uses TRBV28 and TRBJ2-3; TRBD2 agrees at 7 bases. Germline CDR1 MDHEN, CDR2 SYDVKM. This CDR3 is built from 15 residues. The CDR3 coding sequence is TGTGCCAGCAGTTTGCCCAGCGGGAATACAGATACGCGGTATTTT. Its translation: CASSLPSGNTDTRYF.

This clonotype appeared a few times. The rearrangement uses TRBV29-1 and TRBJ1-1, with D hard to call. CDR1 and CDR2 from the germline V gene are SQVTM and ANQGSEA. V was clipped by 2 bases and J by 4 bases, with 14 bases between them. The CDR3 runs 14 residues. CDR3: CSVELGPSGTEAFF. CDR3 bases: TGCAGCGTTGAACTGGGCCCATCGGGCACTGAAGCTTTCTTT.

The chain carries TRBV3-1 and TRBJ2-1, with unresolved D. The ends were cut back, 5 bases at V and 6 bases at J, with 8 bases in the middle. From germline, CDR1 is LGHDT and CDR2 YNNKEL (reference sequence). CDR3 size: 12 residues. CDR3 loop: CASSDWGNEQFF. For the CDR3, the DNA is TGTGCCAGCAGCGACTGGGGCAATGAGCAGTTCTTC.

V is TRBV12-3 or TRBV12-4 and J is TRBJ2-2; D possibly matches TRBD1 or TRBD2 (5 bases each). V lost 5 bases, J lost 2 bases, and 21 bases lay in between. The CDR3 extends over 18 amino acids. In DNA, the CDR3 is TGTGCCAGCAGTCAGGGCCTGCGGGCAGGCTCTAACACCGGGGAGCTGTTTTTT. Encoded protein: CASSQGLRAGSNTGELFF.

There are a few counts of this clonotype. This rearrangement joins TRBV6-2 or TRBV6-3 to TRBJ2-3; 7 nucleotides line up with TRBD2. Trimming removed 8 bases from V and 0 bases from J; junction bases left unmatched: 5. Germline CDR1 and CDR2: MNHEY and SVGEGT. This CDR3 comprises 14 residues. The CDR3 spells CASARTRSTDTQYF. CDR3 DNA: TGTGCCAGCGCCCGGACTAGGAGCACAGATACGCAGTATTTT.

The chain recombines TRBV2 with TRBJ2-1, with 13 nucleotides matching TRBD2. Trimming cost V 8 bases and J 9 bases; bases outside gene matches: 7. The germline V gene has CDR1 SNHLY and CDR2 FYNNEI. The CDR3 covers 14 residues. The CDR3 loop reads CASHGLAGVFEQFF. CDR3 nucleotides: TGTGCCAGCCACGGACTAGCGGGAGTTTTTGAGCAGTTCTTC.

The sample holds a few counts of this clonotype. The chain joins TRBV4-1 to TRBJ2-3; possible D gene TRBD2, 5 bases. Germline values: CDR1 MGHRA, CDR2 YSYEKL. The CDR3 is made up of 16 amino acids. Trimming left V 3 bases short and J 5 bases short, with 18 bases between. The CDR3 loop reads CASSHPMGSAGDTQYF. For the CDR3, the DNA is TGCGCCAGCAGCCATCCCATGGGTTCTGCGGGAGATACGCAGTATTTT.

This chain uses TRBV30 with TRBJ2-5; 8 bases agree with TRBD2. With V trimmed by 0 bases and J by 5 bases, 2 bases remained unmatched. The length of the CDR3 is 13 residues. Germline V gene lookup returns CDR1 GTSNPN and CDR2 SVGIG (reference sequence). This CDR3 is CAWSVKRGETQYF. The CDR3 bases are TGTGCCTGGAGTGTAAAGCGGGGGGAGACCCAGTACTTC.

The V call is TRBV3-1, the J call TRBJ2-7; D unclear. The germline V and J ends were trimmed by 1 base and 2 bases, with 9 bases remaining between them. The CDR3 is made up of 14 amino acids. Looked up from germline, CDR1 is LGHDT and CDR2 is YNNKEL (reference sequence). CDR3 bases: TGTGCCAGCAGCCAAGGAGACACAGCCTACGAGCAGTACTTC. Translating gives CASSQGDTAYEQYF.

This clonotype occurred many times. The chain links TRBV29-1 to TRBJ2-3; 7 bases line up with TRBD1. The ends lost 7 bases at V and 2 bases at J; junction bases unmatched: 9. Germline-derived CDR1 and CDR2 are SQVTM and ANQGSEA. The CDR3 has 14 amino acids. For the CDR3, the DNA is TGCAGCGCGAACAGGGGTGGGGACACAGATACGCAGTATTTT. Translated, it gives CSANRGGDTDTQYF.

The chain recombines TRBV14 with TRBJ2-5; the match to TRBD2 covers 8 bases. Looked up from germline, CDR1 is SGHDN and CDR2 is FVKESK. With 1 base clipped from V and 5 bases from J, the junction kept 6 bases outside the gene matches. The CDR3 is made up of 15 amino acids. The CDR3: CASSQVLAGWETQYF. Here the CDR3 DNA reads TGTGCCAGCAGCCAAGTGCTAGCGGGCTGGGAGACCCAGTACTTC. Full variable domain (missing parts from reference TRBV14 and TRBJ2-5): EAGVTQFPSHSVIEKGQTVTLRCDPISGHDNLYWYRRVMGKEIKFLLHFVKESKQDESGMPNNRFLAERTGGTYSTLKVQPAELEDSGVYFCASSQVLAGWETQYFGPGTRLLVL.

The chain employs TRBV4-2 and TRBJ1-1; 7 nucleotides align to TRBD1. The CDR3 has 16 residues. Germline values: CDR1 LGHNA, CDR2 YNFKEQ. V shed 0 bases and J 4 bases; nucleotides not matched to a gene: 8. The CDR3 DNA follows: TGTGCCAGCAGCCAAGATCCGACAGGGTACGGCACTGAAGCTTTCTTT. The encoded protein is CASSQDPTGYGTEAFF.

Details on this clonotype: At one of its ends the junction is not consistent with the germline gene, which may arise from a read error. This rearrangement joins TRBV12-3 or TRBV12-4 to TRBJ1-1, with 8 bases fitting TRBD1. This CDR3 has 14 amino acids. CDR3 in DNA: TGTGCCGGCAGTCCGGGACAGGTGAACACTGAAGCTTTCTTT. This gives the protein CAGSPGQVNTEAFF.

The J gene is TRBJ2-5, the V gene TRBV12-3 or TRBV12-4; TRBD1 aligns across 7 bases. With V trimmed by 2 bases and J by 12 bases, 3 bases remained unmatched. The CDR3 has 11 residues. This CDR3 is CASSLLQGEYF. The CDR3 DNA reads TGTGCCAGCAGTTTACTCCAGGGGGAGTACTTC.

A few counts support this clonotype. The CDR3 loop is CASSKDRGIPDTQYF. CDR3 nucleotides: TGTGCCAGCAGTAAGGACAGGGGAATACCAGATACGCAGTATTTT. The chain links TRBV3-1 to TRBJ2-3; TRBD1 agrees at 9 bases. This CDR3 has 15 residues. Germline trimming cut 6 bases from V and 4 bases from J; bases unmatched to any gene: 8. CDR1 and CDR2 from the germline V gene are LGHDT and YNNKEL (reference sequence).

This clonotype was seen repeatedly, ten times or more. This chain connects TRBV13 to TRBJ2-3, with a weak D call TRBD1 (6 bases). V gave up 5 bases and J gave up 5 bases, with 20 bases separating them. The germline gives CDR1 PRHDT, CDR2 FYEKMQ (reference sequence). CDR3 length: 16 amino acids. Written as DNA, the CDR3 is TGTGCCAGCAGCCCTCACACAGGGCCCTTGGGAGATACGCAGTATTTT. It specifies CASSPHTGPLGDTQYF.

This clonotype appeared many times. This rearrangement joins TRBV29-1 to TRBJ1-2; TRBD1 aligns across 8 bases. The CDR3 covers 14 residues. The junction had 12 bases not matched to a gene; V was cut back by 8 bases and J by 4 bases. The germline CDR1 and CDR2 sequences are SQVTM and ANQGSEA. The DNA of the CDR3 is TGCAGCACAGACCGACAGGGGCCTAGCTATGGCTACACCTTC. Residues: CSTDRQGPSYGYTF.